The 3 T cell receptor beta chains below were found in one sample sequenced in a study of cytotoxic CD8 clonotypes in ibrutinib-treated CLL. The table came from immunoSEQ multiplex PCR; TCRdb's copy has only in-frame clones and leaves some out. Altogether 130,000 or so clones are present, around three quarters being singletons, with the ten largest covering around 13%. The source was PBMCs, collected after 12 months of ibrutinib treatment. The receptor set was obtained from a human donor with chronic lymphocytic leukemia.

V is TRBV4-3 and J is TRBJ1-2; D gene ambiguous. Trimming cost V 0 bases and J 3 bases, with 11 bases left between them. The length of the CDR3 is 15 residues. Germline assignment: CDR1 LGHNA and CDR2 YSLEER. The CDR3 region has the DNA TGCGCCAGCAGCCAAGATTTTCCGCACGACTATGGCTACACCTTC. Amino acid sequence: CASSQDFPHDYGYTF.

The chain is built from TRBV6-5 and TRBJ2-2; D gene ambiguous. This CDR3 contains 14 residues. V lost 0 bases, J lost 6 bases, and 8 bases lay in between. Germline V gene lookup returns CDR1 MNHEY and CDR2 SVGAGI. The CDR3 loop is CASSYSKGPGELFF. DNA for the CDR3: TGTGCCAGCAGTTACTCGAAAGGTCCCGGGGAGCTGTTTTTT.

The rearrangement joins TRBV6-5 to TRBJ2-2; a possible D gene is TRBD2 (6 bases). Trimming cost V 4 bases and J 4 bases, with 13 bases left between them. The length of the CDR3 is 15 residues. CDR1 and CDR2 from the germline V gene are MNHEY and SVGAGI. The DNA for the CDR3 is TGTGCCAGCAGTTGGTCTAGCGCCCGCACCGGGGAGCTGTTTTTT. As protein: CASSWSSARTGELFF.